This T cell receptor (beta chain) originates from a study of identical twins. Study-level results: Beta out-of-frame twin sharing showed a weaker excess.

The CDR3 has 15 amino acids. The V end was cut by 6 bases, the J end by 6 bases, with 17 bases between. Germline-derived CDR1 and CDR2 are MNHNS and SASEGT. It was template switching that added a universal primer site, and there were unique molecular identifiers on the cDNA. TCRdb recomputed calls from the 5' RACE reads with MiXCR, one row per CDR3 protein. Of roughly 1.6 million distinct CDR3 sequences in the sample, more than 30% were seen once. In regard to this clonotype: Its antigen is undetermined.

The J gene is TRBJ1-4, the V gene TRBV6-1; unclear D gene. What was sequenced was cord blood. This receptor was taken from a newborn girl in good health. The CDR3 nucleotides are TGTGCCAGCAGCCCCTGGGGAGAGACCGATGAAAAACTGTTTTTT. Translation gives CASSPWGETDEKLFF.